This entry is about one T cell receptor (beta chain). Antigen: not known. This CDR3 spans 13 amino acids. The trim removed 1 base at V and 8 bases at J, leaving 4 bases unmatched. In germline, CDR1 is LNHDA, CDR2 SQIVND (reference sequence). This sample was taken from a study of Graves' ophthalmopathy and Graves' hyperthyroidism. The sequenced template was RNA, covering the TCR beta CDR3 region. Following a first-round RT-PCR that used HTBI primers, a second-round multiplex PCR was carried out. TCRdb processed the multiplex PCR reads anew with MiXCR; each CDR3 protein has one entry. The sample holds some 170,000 distinct CDR3 sequences, approximately 40% seen once. Study findings and constraints: A classifier, a 13-signature model, separated ophthalmopathy from stable hyperthyroidism with about 87% sensitivity and about 83% specificity. Among expanded thyroid clonotypes above 0.001 frequency, most also occurred in blood.

Moderate-to-severe activity, CAS ≥3, NOSPECS ≥4 and a duration under 3 months were seen in donors with ophthalmopathy. The diagnosis was founded upon clinical symptoms, serum thyroxine, TRAb, thyroid ultrasound and orbital computed tomography. Sequencing input: peripheral blood. This receptor was obtained from a young man with Graves' ophthalmopathy. This sequence joins TRBV19 and TRBJ1-1, with TRBD1 matching over 7 bases. The CDR3 protein is CASSIGEGGEAFF. The CDR3 nucleotides are TGTGCCAGTAGTATAGGTGAAGGGGGCGAAGCTTTCTTT.